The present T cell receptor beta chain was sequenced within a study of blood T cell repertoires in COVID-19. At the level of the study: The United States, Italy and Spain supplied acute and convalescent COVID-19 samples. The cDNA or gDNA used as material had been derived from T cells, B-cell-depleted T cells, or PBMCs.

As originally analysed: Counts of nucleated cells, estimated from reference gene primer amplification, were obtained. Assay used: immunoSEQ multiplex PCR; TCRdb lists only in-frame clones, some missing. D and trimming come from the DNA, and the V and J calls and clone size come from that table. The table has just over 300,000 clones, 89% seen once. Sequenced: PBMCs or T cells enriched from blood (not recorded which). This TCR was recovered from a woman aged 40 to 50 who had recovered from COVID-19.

The CDR3 region has the DNA TGTGCCAGCAGTTACCTGGCCACCTATGGCTACACCTTC. This translates into CASSYLATYGYTF. The chain carries TRBV6-5 and TRBJ1-2; no firm D call. Trimming left V 2 bases short and J 4 bases short, with 8 bases between. Germline lookup yields CDR1 MNHEY and CDR2 SVGAGI. This CDR3 region has 13 residues.